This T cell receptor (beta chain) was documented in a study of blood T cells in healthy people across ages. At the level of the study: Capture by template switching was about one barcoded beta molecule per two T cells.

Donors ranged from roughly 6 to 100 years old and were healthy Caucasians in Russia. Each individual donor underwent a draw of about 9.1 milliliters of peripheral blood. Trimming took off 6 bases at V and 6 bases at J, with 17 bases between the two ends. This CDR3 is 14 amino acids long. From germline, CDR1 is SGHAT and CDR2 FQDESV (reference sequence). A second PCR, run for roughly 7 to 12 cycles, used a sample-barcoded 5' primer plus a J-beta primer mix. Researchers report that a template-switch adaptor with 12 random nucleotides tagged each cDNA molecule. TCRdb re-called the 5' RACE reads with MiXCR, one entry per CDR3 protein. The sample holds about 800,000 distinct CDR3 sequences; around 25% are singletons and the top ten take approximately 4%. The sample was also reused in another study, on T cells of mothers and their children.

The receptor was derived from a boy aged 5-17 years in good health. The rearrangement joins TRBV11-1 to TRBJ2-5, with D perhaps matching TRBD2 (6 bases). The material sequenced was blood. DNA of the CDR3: TGTGCCAGCAGGGTAAAGGGACTTTCCAAGACCCAGTACTTC. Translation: CASRVKGLSKTQYF.